This T cell receptor (beta chain) was profiled in a study of CD8+CD57+ T cells in acquired aplastic anemia. The overall study: Healthy donor CD4+ cell samples had a mean of roughly 10 million reads. General study points: The CD8+ Simpson's diversity of patients and controls was not significantly different. Comparison of patients with controls identified twenty-nine shared CD8+ CDR3 sequences.

Comment on this clonotype: Antigen: not known.

Researchers used genomic DNA as the template to profile TCR beta VDJ and CDR3. In TCRdb, the reads were re-called with MiXCR into one record per CDR3 protein. The sample holds 100,000 to 150,000 distinct CDR3 sequences, 48% seen once. V dropped 5 bases and J dropped 4 bases, with 17 bases sitting between them. The CDR3 totals 15 residues. The germline CDR1 and CDR2 sequences are SEHNR and FQNEAQ (reference sequence). V usage is TRBV7-9 and J usage is TRBJ1-1; the D gene is possibly TRBD1 (6 bases). The receptor was isolated from a human donor in good health, serving as a control. Material for sequencing was sorted CD4+, CD8+, or CD8+CD57+ T cells (not recorded which) from PBMCs. The CDR3 DNA is TGTGCCAGCAGCCAAGGGAACAGGGTAATCACTGAAGCTTTCTTT. Its translation: CASSQGNRVITEAFF.